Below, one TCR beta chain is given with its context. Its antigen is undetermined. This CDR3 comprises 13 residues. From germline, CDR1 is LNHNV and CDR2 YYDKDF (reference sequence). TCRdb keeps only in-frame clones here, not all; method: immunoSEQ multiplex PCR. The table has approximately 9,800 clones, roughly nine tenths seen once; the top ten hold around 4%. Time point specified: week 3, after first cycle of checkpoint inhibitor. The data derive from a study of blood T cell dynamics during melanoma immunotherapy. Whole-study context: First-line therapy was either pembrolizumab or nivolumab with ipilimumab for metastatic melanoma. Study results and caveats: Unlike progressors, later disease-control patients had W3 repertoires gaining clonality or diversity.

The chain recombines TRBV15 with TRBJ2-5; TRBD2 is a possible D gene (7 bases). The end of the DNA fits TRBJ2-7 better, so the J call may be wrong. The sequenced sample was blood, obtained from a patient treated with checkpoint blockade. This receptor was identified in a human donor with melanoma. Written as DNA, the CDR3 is TGTGCCACCAGCCGCGGGGGCGGGGGCGAGCAGTACTTC. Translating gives CATSRGGGGEQYF.